Below are 20 T cell receptor beta chains sequenced from a single sample in a study of T cell responses to AZD1222 COVID-19 vaccine. Measured with immunoSEQ multiplex PCR; TCRdb has only the in-frame clones, and not every one. The table records fewer than 90,000 clones, 80% to 95% of them present only once. Sample: peripheral blood, taken 28 days after the second AZD1222 dose. These receptors were collected from an adult who received the AZD1222 COVID-19 vaccine.

This chain joins TRBV9 and TRBJ1-6; possibly TRBD1 for D (5 bases). V lost 4 bases and J lost 6, with 20 bases in between. Germline CDR1 is SGDLS and CDR2 is YYNGEE. The CDR3 loop spans 17 amino acids. As DNA, the CDR3 is TGTGCCAGCAGCCCTTCCCCGATCGGGGGGATTAATTCACCCCTCCACTTT. This translates into CASSPSPIGGINSPLHF.

This chain connects TRBV5-4 to TRBJ1-5, with 7 bases that match TRBD1. The CDR3 runs to 15 residues. The germline gives CDR1 SGHNT, CDR2 YYREEE (reference sequence). J gave up 4 bases and V 4 bases, and 8 bases lay outside the gene matches. CDR3 nucleotides: TGTGCCAGCAGCAAGGGAGGGGGCGGGAATCAGCCCCAGCATTTT. Translated: CASSKGGGGNQPQHF.

The V gene is TRBV19, the J gene TRBJ2-5; D not certain. Per the germline V gene, CDR1 is LNHDA and CDR2 is SQIVND (reference sequence). Trimming removed 0 bases at V and 3 bases at J, with 17 bases between. The CDR3 loop spans 17 amino acids. Here the CDR3 DNA reads TGTGCCAGTAGTATAGAGGCAAGCGCCTCCCTGAAAGAGACCCAGTACTTC. It yields the protein CASSIEASASLKETQYF.

There are a few counts of this clone. This sequence joins TRBV27 and TRBJ2-1, with D hard to call. CDR3 length: 12 residues. V gave up 5 bases and J gave up 8 bases, with 10 bases separating them. Germline CDR1 reads MNHEY; CDR2 reads SMNVEV (reference sequence). The CDR3 region has the DNA TGTGCCAGCAGTCCCCTTCCCGATGAGCAGTTCTTC. Translated, it gives CASSPLPDEQFF.

The CDR3 spells CASKDYNEKLFF. The CDR3, as DNA: TGTGCCAGCAAGGATTATAATGAAAAACTGTTTTTT. The chain joins TRBV27 to TRBJ1-4, with no clear D. V shed 7 bases and J shed 4 bases, with 7 bases lying between them. The V gene's germline CDR1 is MNHEY and CDR2 SMNVEV (reference sequence). CDR3 length: 12 amino acids.

The CDR3: CASSTSGTNNSPLHF. Written as DNA, the CDR3 is TGTGCCAGCAGCACCTCCGGGACGAATAATTCACCCCTCCACTTT. The rearrangement joins TRBV7-9 to TRBJ1-6, with TRBD1 as a possible D gene (5 bases). Trimming took off 5 bases at V and 5 bases at J, with 13 bases between the two ends. The CDR3 sequence is 15 residues long. Germline V gene data show CDR1 as SEHNR and CDR2 as FQNEAQ (reference sequence).

This chain connects TRBV13 to TRBJ2-2; a weak D match, TRBD2 (6 bases). The CDR3 has 16 amino acids. Deletions cut 1 base from V and 2 bases from J, with 11 bases between. Germline V gives CDR1 PRHDT, CDR2 FYEKMQ (reference sequence). This CDR3 reads CASSLEGLLNTGELFF. In DNA form, the CDR3 reads TGTGCCAGCAGCTTAGAGGGACTCCTAAACACCGGGGAGCTGTTTTTT.

The rearrangement links TRBV15 to TRBJ1-1; D call uncertain. The CDR3 spans 12 residues. Germline V lookup: CDR1 LNHNV, CDR2 YYDKDF (reference sequence). Deletions cut 0 bases from V and 8 bases from J, with 7 bases between. Written as DNA, the CDR3 is TGTGCCACCAGCAGAGATCATGGGGAAGCTTTCTTT. Protein: CATSRDHGEAFF. The variable domain in full, with the rest retrieved from reference TRBV15 and TRBJ1-1, is DAMVIQNPRYQVTQFGKPVTLSCSQTLNHNVMYWYQQKSSQAPKLLFHYYDKDFNNEADTPDNFQSRRPNTSFCFLDIRSPGLGDTAMYLCATSRDHGEAFFGQGTRLTVV.

The J gene is TRBJ1-5, the V gene TRBV5-1; tentatively, D is TRBD1 (6 bases). V was trimmed by 1 base and J by 6 bases, leaving 14 bases between them. This CDR3 has 15 residues. Germline CDR1 reads SGHRS; CDR2 reads YFSETQ. For the CDR3, the DNA is TGCGCCAGCAGCTTGACTTGGGGGGCTGCTCAGCCCCAGCATTTT. It specifies CASSLTWGAAQPQHF.

The rearrangement links TRBV19 to TRBJ1-5, with no clear D. CDR1 and CDR2 (germline): LNHDA, SQIVND (reference sequence). The length of the CDR3 is 14 residues. V dropped 9 bases and J dropped 1 base, with 13 bases sitting between them. CDR3: CASRTVVSNQPQHF. CDR3 sequence (DNA): TGTGCCAGCAGAACGGTGGTGAGCAATCAGCCCCAGCATTTT.

V is TRBV14 and J is TRBJ2-2; TRBD1 aligns across 7 bases. The length of the CDR3 is 18 residues. The trim removed 3 bases at V and 3 bases at J, leaving 13 bases unmatched. Germline V gives CDR1 SGHDN, CDR2 FVKESK. The CDR3 region is CASSQARVGTAYTGELFF. The DNA of the CDR3 is TGTGCCAGCAGCCAGGCAAGGGTGGGGACAGCCTACACCGGGGAGCTGTTTTTT.

The chain carries TRBV11-3 and TRBJ2-5, with a tentative D call TRBD1 (6 bases). The CDR3 loop spans 15 amino acids. Germline V gene lookup returns CDR1 SGHNT and CDR2 YENEEA. V lost 1 base and J 5 bases, leaving 14 bases between the germline ends. CDR3 in DNA: TGTGCCAGCAGCTTAGGGGTCAGGGGCGAGGAGACCCAGTACTTC. As protein: CASSLGVRGEETQYF.

The chain carries TRBV5-1 and TRBJ2-1; 7 bases match TRBD2. CDR1 is SGHRS, CDR2 YFSETQ, per germline. Germline trimming cut 0 bases from V and 7 bases from J; bases unmatched to any gene: 10. The CDR3 has 16 residues. This CDR3 is CASSLVVAGLDNEQFF. The CDR3 bases are TGCGCCAGCAGCTTGGTGGTGGCAGGACTAGATAATGAGCAGTTCTTC.

This rearrangement joins TRBV20-1 to TRBJ2-7; maybe TRBD2 (5 bases). There are 14 residues in the CDR3. The ends were cut back, 3 bases at V and 3 bases at J, with 15 bases in the middle. The germline V gene encodes CDR1 DFQATT and CDR2 SNEGSKA (reference sequence). The CDR3 is CSASRVLGNYEQYF. DNA of the CDR3: TGCAGTGCTAGTAGAGTACTAGGGAACTACGAGCAGTACTTC.

CDR3 sequence (DNA): TGTGCCAGCAGCTTAGATGGGGTCGGACCCCAGCATTTT. Translation gives CASSLDGVGPQHF. This chain joins TRBV7-8 and TRBJ1-5; no reliable D call. CDR1 and CDR2 (germline): SGHVS, FQNEAQ. V gave up 1 base and J gave up 10 bases, with 11 bases separating them. The CDR3 has 13 residues. Full variable domain (remainder filled in from reference TRBV7-8 and TRBJ1-5): GAGVSQSPRYKVAKRGQDVALRCDPISGHVSLFWYQQALGQGPEFLTYFQNEAQLDKSGLPSDRFFAERPEGSVSTLKIQRTQQEDSAVYLCASSLDGVGPQHFGDGTRLSIL.

The chain recombines TRBV9 with TRBJ2-5, with 7 bases identical to TRBD2. Germline loops: CDR1 SGDLS, CDR2 YYNGEE. The CDR3 is 15 residues long. The trim removed 6 bases at V and 3 bases at J, leaving 11 bases unmatched. The CDR3 is CASTKSGTTKETQYF. The CDR3 region has the DNA TGTGCCAGCACAAAGTCCGGGACTACCAAAGAGACCCAGTACTTC.

This chain connects TRBV30 to TRBJ2-2, with 8 bases aligning to TRBD1. V trimming: 7 bases; J trimming: 3 bases; junction bases outside the gene matches: 4. CDR1 is GTSNPN, CDR2 SVGIG, per germline (reference sequence). The CDR3 is 13 amino acids. The DNA for the CDR3 is TGTGCCTTGGACAGGGTGCACACCGGGGAGCTGTTTTTT. Amino acids: CALDRVHTGELFF.

The V gene is TRBV18, the J gene TRBJ1-5, with 10 bases lining up with TRBD1. CDR1 KGHSH and CDR2 LQKENI come from the germline V gene. The ends lost 3 bases at V and 1 base at J; junction bases unmatched: 0. This CDR3 is built from 15 residues. The CDR3 DNA reads as TGTGCCAGCTCACCGGGACAGGGGAGCAATCAGCCCCAGCATTTT. As protein: CASSPGQGSNQPQHF.

This rearrangement joins TRBV12-3 or TRBV12-4 to TRBJ2-1; D is uncertain. The CDR3 runs 13 residues. V gave up 5 bases and J gave up 8 bases, with 13 bases separating them. As DNA, the CDR3 is TGTGCCAGCAGTCCCCCCGGGTCTCATGAGCAGTTCTTC. Amino acid sequence: CASSPPGSHEQFF.

The rearrangement joins TRBV9 to TRBJ1-3; D possibly corresponds to TRBD1 (6 bases). Germline-derived CDR1 and CDR2 are SGDLS and YYNGEE. Between the trimmed V and J ends, which lost 6 bases and 2 bases, there was a span of 15 bases. The CDR3 totals 15 residues. CDR3 sequence: CASTSPGAAGNTIYF. The DNA for the CDR3 is TGTGCCAGCACCTCACCGGGGGCCGCTGGAAACACCATATATTTT.